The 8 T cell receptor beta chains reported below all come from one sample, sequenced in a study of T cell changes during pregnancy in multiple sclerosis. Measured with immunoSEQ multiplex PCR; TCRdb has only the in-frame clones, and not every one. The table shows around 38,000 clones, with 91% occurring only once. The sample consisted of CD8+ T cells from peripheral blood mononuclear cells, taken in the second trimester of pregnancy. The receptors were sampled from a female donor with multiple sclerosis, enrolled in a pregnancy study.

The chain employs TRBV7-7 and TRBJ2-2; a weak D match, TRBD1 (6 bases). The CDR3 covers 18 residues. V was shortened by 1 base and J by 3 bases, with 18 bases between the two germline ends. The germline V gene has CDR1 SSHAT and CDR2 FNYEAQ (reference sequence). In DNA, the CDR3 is TGTGCCAGCAGCTTAGGGTCCTTGGGGGCCGAGGACACCGGGGAGCTGTTTTTT. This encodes CASSLGSLGAEDTGELFF.

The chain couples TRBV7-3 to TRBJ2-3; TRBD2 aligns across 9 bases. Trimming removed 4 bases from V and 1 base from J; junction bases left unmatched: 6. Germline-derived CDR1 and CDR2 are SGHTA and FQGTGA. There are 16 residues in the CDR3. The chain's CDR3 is CASSSRTSVGTDTQYF. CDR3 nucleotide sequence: TGTGCCAGCAGCTCGAGGACTAGCGTAGGCACAGATACGCAGTATTTT.

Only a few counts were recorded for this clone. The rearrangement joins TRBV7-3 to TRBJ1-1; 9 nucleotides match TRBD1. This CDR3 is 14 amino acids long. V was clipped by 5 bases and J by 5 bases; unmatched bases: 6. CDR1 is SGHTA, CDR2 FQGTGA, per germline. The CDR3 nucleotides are TGTGCCAGCAGCCCGGGACAGGGATTTACTGAAGCTTTCTTT. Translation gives CASSPGQGFTEAFF.

The CDR3 protein is CASSLAGYPNEQFF. CDR3 sequence (DNA): TGCGCCAGCAGCTTGGCCGGTTACCCTAATGAGCAGTTCTTC. The rearrangement joins TRBV5-1 to TRBJ2-1; D remains unclear. Trimming left V 0 bases short and J 7 bases short, with 11 bases between. CDR3 length: 14 residues. Germline CDR1 reads SGHRS; CDR2 reads YFSETQ.

The CDR3 sequence: CASSDGTGGTYEQYF. CDR3 sequence (DNA): TGTGCCAGCAGCGACGGGACAGGGGGAACCTACGAGCAGTACTTC. The chain joins TRBV7-9 to TRBJ2-7, with TRBD1 matching over 11 bases. CDR1 and CDR2 from the germline V gene are SEHNR and FQNEAQ (reference sequence). The CDR3 sequence is 15 residues long. V lost 5 bases and J lost 2; bases outside the gene matches: 5.

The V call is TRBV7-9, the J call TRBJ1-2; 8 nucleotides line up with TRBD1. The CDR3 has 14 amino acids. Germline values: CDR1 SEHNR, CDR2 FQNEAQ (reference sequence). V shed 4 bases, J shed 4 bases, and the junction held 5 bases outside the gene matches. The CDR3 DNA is TGTGCCAGCAGCTCTGACAGGGGAAGCTATGGCTACACCTTC. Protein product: CASSSDRGSYGYTF.

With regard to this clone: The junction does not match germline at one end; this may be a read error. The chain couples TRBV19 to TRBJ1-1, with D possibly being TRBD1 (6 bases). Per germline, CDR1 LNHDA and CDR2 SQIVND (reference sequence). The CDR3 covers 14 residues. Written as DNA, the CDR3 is TGCGCCAGTGGGGCCGGGGGGGGCAACACTGAAGCTTTCTTT. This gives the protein CASGAGGGNTEAFF.

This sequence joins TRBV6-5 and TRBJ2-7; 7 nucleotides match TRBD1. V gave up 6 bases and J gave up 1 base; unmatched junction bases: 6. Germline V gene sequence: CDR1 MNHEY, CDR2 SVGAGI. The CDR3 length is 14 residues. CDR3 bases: TGTGCCAGCAGAAAGACAGGGTGGTCCTACGAGCAGTACTTC. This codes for CASRKTGWSYEQYF.